The clone carrying this T cell receptor (beta chain) was recorded at least ten times. The antigen is undetermined. Germline V gene lookup returns CDR1 SGHTA and CDR2 FQGNSA. The CDR3 covers 11 residues. V lost 4 bases, J lost 6 bases, and 5 bases lay in between. TCRdb reanalysed the reads using MiXCR and keeps one entry per CDR3 protein. The data contain 150,000 to 200,000 distinct CDR3 sequences, roughly 14% of them singletons. This specimen belongs to a study of T cell repertoires in cytomegalovirus infection. The overall study: Based on public TCR beta signatures, there were indications of CMV infection and of a matching HLA type.

Findings and limits, study-wide: Carriers of CMV plus the relevant HLA were identified by cumulative public TCR beta family frequency. Ex vivo, HLA-C-restricted CMV-specific TCR beta clonotypes prevailed over the rest of the response.

The clonotype comes from a human donor in good health (CMV status not recorded). Some clones in this sample may be carry-over from other donors' samples. The specimen was PBMCs. V is TRBV7-2 and J is TRBJ2-3, with unresolved D. CDR3 residues: CASSYSDTQYF. The CDR3 nucleotides read TGTGCCAGCAGCTACTCGGATACGCAGTATTTT.